This T cell receptor beta chain was profiled in a study of Ad26.COV2.S vaccination and SARS-CoV-2 variants. Study in general: Administration of Ad26.COV2.S was intramuscular, either once or twice 56 days apart.

There are 12 residues in the CDR3. Trimming removed 2 bases from V and 5 bases from J, with 4 bases in between. The treatment: over 15 received Ad26.COV2.S at low or high dose, single or two shots; about 5 received placebo; per-sample allocation not given. Samples were taken on day 63 after the first vaccine or placebo injection. Vaccination used an Ad26 vector expressing Wuhan-strain SARS-CoV-2 spike. Overall study findings and caveats: Breadth, reportedly substantial, characterized the spike-specific CD8+ and CD4+ T cell responses after vaccination. Comparable non-spike TCR breadth was observed in vaccine and placebo recipients.

Details on this clone: Antigen unknown.

Measured with immunoSEQ multiplex PCR; TCRdb has only the in-frame clones, and not every one. The sample lists some 320,000 clones; roughly 80% were seen once. This clonotype originated in a person between 18 and 59 years old who received the Ad26.COV2.S COVID-19 vaccine or a placebo. This chain uses TRBV12-3 or TRBV12-4 with TRBJ1-3; D remains unclear. The sequencing used peripheral blood, collected in a trial of Ad26.COV2.S vaccine versus placebo. The CDR3 nucleotides are TGTGCCAGCAGTTTATCGAGAAACACCATATATTTT. This sequence encodes CASSLSRNTIYF.